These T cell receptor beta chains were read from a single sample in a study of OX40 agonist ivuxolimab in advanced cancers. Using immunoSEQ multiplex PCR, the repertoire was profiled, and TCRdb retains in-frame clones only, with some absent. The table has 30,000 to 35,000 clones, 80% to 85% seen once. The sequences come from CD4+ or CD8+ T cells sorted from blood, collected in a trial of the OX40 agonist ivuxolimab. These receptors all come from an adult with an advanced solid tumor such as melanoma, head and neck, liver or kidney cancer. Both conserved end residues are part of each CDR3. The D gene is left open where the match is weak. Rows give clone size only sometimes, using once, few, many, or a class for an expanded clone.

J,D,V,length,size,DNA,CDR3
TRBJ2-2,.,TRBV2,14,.,TGTGCCAGACGGCCGGGACTGGGGACCGGGGAGCTGTTTTTT,CARRPGLGTGELFF
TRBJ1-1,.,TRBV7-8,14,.,TGTGCCAGCAGCAACCCGGGGCCGAACACTGAAGCTTTCTTT,CASSNPGPNTEAFF
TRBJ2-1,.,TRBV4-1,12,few,TGCGCCAGCAGCCAACCCTACAATGAGCAGTTCTTC,CASSQPYNEQFF
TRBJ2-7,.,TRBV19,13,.,TGTGCCACCCGAGACACCCGGTCCTACGAGCAGTACTTC,CATRDTRSYEQYF
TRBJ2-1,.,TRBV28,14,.,TGTGCCAGCAGTTTAGTAGGGATTCACAATGAGCAGTTCTTC,CASSLVGIHNEQFF
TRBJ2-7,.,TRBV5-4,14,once,TGTGCCAGCAGCTTGGACGGCAGGGAGTACGAGCAGTACTTC,CASSLDGREYEQYF
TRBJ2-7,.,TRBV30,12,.,TGTGCCTGGAGTATCGCCTCCTACGAGCAGTACTTC,CAWSIASYEQYF
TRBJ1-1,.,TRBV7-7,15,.,TGTGCTAGCAGCTTAGAATTTCAGGGGCGTACTGAAGCTTTCTTT,CASSLEFQGRTEAFF
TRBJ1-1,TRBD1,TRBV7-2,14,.,TGTGCCAGCAGCAAAACTGGGACAGGCGCTGAAGCTTTCTTT,CASSKTGTGAEAFF
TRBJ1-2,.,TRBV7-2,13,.,TGTGCCACCCATACAGGGAATAACTATGGCTACACCTTC,CATHTGNNYGYTF
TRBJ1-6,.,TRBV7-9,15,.,TGTGCCAGCAGCCCCCCCTTATCCTATAATTCACCCCTCCACTTT,CASSPPLSYNSPLHF
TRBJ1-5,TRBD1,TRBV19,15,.,TGTGCCAGTAATATGCAGGGACAGAGCAATCAGCCCCAGCATTTT,CASNMQGQSNQPQHF
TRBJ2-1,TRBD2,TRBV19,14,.,TGTGCCAGTAGTTTCGGGGGGGAAAACAATGAGCAGTTCTTC,CASSFGGENNEQFF
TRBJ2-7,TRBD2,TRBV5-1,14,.,TGCGCCAGCAGCTTTTCTAGCGGGAGGGGCGAGCAGTACTTC,CASSFSSGRGEQYF
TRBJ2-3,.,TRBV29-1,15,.,TGCAGCGTTGAAGCTAGCGCTTATAGCACAGATACGCAGTATTTT,CSVEASAYSTDTQYF
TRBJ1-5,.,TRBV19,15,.,TGTGCCAGTAGTATTTTTGTGACAGAAAATCAGCCCCAGCATTTT,CASSIFVTENQPQHF
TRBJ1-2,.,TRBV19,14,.,TGTGCCAGTAGTAGCGGAGGAACCCGTTATGGCTACACCTTC,CASSSGGTRYGYTF
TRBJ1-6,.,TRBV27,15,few,TGTGCCAGCAGGCTTTGGACAAGCTATAATTCACCCCTCCACTTT,CASRLWTSYNSPLHF
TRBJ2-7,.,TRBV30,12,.,TGTGCTTGGGGGGCAGGGGTGAACGAGCAGTACTTC,CAWGAGVNEQYF
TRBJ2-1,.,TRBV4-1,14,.,TGCGCCAGCAGCCAAGTCGGACTTTTAAATGAGCAGTTCTTC,CASSQVGLLNEQFF
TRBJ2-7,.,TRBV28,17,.,TGTGCCAGCAGTTTCGCCCCTCCCCATGACGTAACCTACGAGCAGTACTTC,CASSFAPPHDVTYEQYF
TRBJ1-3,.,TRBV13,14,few,TGTGCCAGCAGCTTAGAGGGAAGTGGAAACACCATATATTTT,CASSLEGSGNTIYF
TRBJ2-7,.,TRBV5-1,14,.,TGCGCCAGCAGCATAGTAGGTACAGCCTACGAGCAGTACTTC,CASSIVGTAYEQYF
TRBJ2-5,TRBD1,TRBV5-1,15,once,TGCGCCAGCAGCCCCCGGGACAGGGGGCAAGAGACCCAGTACTTC,CASSPRDRGQETQYF
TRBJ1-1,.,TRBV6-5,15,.,TGTGCCAGCAGTTACTCGAGAGAAGGGAGCACTGAAGCTTTCTTT,CASSYSREGSTEAFF
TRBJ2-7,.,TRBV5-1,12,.,TGCGCCACCAGATCAGGAACGGACGAGCAGTACTTC,CATRSGTDEQYF
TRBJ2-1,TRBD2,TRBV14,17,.,TGTGCCAGCAGCTCCCTACCGGGACTAGCGGGCTACAATGAGCAGTTCTTC,CASSSLPGLAGYNEQFF
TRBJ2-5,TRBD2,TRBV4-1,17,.,TGCGCCAGCAGCCAAGAGCCTAGCGGATCTGAGGGGGAGACCCAGTACTTC,CASSQEPSGSEGETQYF
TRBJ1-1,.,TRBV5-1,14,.,TGCGCCAGCAGCGCCGACAGGAGTGGGCCTGAAGCTTTCTTT,CASSADRSGPEAFF
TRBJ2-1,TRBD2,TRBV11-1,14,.,TGTGCCAGCAGCTCAATAGCGGGAGCGGATGAGCAGTTCTTC,CASSSIAGADEQFF
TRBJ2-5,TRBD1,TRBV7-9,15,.,TGTGCCAGCAGCCCCCGGGACAGGGGGCAAGAGACCCAGTACTTC,CASSPRDRGQETQYF
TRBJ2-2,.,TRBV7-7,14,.,TGTGCCAGCAGCTCAGCAGTCTCGGGTGGGGAGCTGTTTTTT,CASSSAVSGGELFF
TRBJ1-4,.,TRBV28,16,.,TGTGCCAGCAGTCCATCCGAACCCACACAGGGATTGAGACTGTTTTTT,CASSPSEPTQGLRLFF
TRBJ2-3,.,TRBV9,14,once,TGTGCCAGCAGCCTCGGGCCGAGGGCAGATACGCAGTATTTT,CASSLGPRADTQYF
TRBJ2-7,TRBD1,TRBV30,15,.,TGTGCCTGGAGTGTACGACAGGGGGTCCTCTACGAGCAGTACTTC,CAWSVRQGVLYEQYF
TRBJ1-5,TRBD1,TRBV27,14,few,TGTGCCAGCAGTTGGGGACAGAGCAATCAGCCCCAGCATTTT,CASSWGQSNQPQHF
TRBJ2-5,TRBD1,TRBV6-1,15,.,TGTGCCAGCAGTGAAGGGACAGGGGGCTTTGAGACCCAGTACTTC,CASSEGTGGFETQYF
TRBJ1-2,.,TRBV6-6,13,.,TGTGCCAGCAGTTACTCACAGACCTATGGCTACACCTTC,CASSYSQTYGYTF
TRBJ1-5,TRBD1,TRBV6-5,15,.,TGTGCCAGCAGACGTTCCGGGACAGGGGATCAGCCCCAGCATTTT,CASRRSGTGDQPQHF
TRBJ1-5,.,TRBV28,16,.,TGTGCCAGCAGACCCTTCCCGACAAACCACAATCAGCCCCAGCATTTT,CASRPFPTNHNQPQHF
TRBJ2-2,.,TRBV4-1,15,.,TGCGCCAGCAGCCAAGATTGGACCGCCACCGGGGAGCTGTTTTTT,CASSQDWTATGELFF
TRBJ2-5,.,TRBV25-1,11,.,TGTGCCAGCAGGGCCCAAGAGACCCAGTACTTC,CASRAQETQYF
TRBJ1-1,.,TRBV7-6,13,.,TGTGCCAGCAGCTTAGCGGAAGGGACTGAAGCTTTCTTT,CASSLAEGTEAFF
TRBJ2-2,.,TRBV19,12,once,TGTGCCAGTAGTCCAGACACCGGGGAGCTGTTTTTT,CASSPDTGELFF
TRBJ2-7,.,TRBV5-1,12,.,TGCGCCAGCAGCTTGGCCCCCTACGAGCAGTACTTC,CASSLAPYEQYF